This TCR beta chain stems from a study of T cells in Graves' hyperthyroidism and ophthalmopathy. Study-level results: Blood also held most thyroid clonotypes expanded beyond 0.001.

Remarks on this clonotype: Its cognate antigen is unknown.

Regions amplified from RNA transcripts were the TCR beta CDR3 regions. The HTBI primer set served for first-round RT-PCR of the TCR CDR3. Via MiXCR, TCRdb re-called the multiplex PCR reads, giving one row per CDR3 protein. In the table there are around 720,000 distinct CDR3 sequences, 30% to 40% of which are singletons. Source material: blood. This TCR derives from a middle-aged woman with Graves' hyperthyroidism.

CDR3 coding DNA: TGTGCCAGCAGCACGAGCTGGGTGGACACTGAAGCTTTCTTT. Encoded protein: CASSTSWVDTEAFF. The rearrangement uses TRBV7-2 and TRBJ1-1; D is uncertain. CDR3 length equals 14 residues. The germline gives CDR1 SGHTA, CDR2 FQGNSA. Trimming took 5 bases from V and 3 from J, leaving 13 bases between them.